This paragraph reports one T cell receptor beta chain. Its antigen is unknown. CDR1 and CDR2 from the germline V gene are LNHNV and YYDKDF (reference sequence). V was pared by 7 bases and J by 11 bases, with 20 bases between. The CDR3 runs 13 residues. TCRdb keeps only in-frame clones here, not all; method: immunoSEQ multiplex PCR. The data contain under 650,000 clones, roughly 95% of them seen just once; the ten biggest clones take up about 0.054%. The sample is drawn from a study of shared clonotypes between healthy human individuals. Study outcomes and limitations: Of the naive CD4 clonotypes, approximately 5% were shared across a handful of donors. Unshared clonotypes carried lower generation probabilities than those common to all four donors. Represented diversity (both genetic and exposure-history) was limited by the small number of donors. Generally, naive subsets (rather than memory subsets) showed larger estimated richness.

The sequence derives from a woman in her thirties in good health. The J gene is TRBJ2-5, the V gene TRBV15; TRBD1 or TRBD2 may be the D gene (5 bases each). Sequenced sample: naive CD4+ T cells sorted from blood. Indicated subset: CD45RA+ positively selected. In DNA, the CDR3 is TGTGCCACCACCCAGAGCCATCTGGGGGAGCAGTACTTC. It specifies CATTQSHLGEQYF.